The text below deals with one T cell receptor beta chain. The antigen is unknown. The study ran its PCR with 60 Vbeta and 13 Jbeta primers. Clones were read by immunoSEQ multiplex PCR, and TCRdb kept only the in-frame ones, dropping some. Of some 120,000 clones in the sample, around 84% are singletons; the top ten hold 6.3%. This sample stems from a study of cytomegalovirus exposure and HLA in healthy donors. General observations from the study: Most sequenced TCRs were rare (though some public TCRs occurred in many donors). A few chains linked to CMV were shown in vitro to be specific for CMV antigens. Per a later analysis, HLA-associated TCR beta chains showed more clonal expansion than other, equally common TCR beta chains.

Germline CDR1 is SNHLY and CDR2 is FYNNEI. This CDR3 is built from 14 residues. The V gene lost 6 bases and the J gene lost 3 bases, with 13 bases spanning the gap. The sequencing sample was made of PBMCs. The gene calls are TRBV2 and TRBJ2-3, with TRBD1 as a possible D gene (5 bases). The source of this sequence is a woman aged 40 to 50 in good health and CMV-seronegative. The CDR3 spells CASSDQGLTDTQYF. In DNA form, the CDR3 reads TGTGCCAGCAGCGACCAGGGATTGACAGATACGCAGTATTTT.